The rows below give T cell receptor beta chains drawn from one sample of a study of beta chain features in type 1 diabetes. Generated by immunoSEQ multiplex PCR, the TCRdb table keeps only in-frame clones and is missing some. The sample carries about 300,000 clones, approximately 8.1% recorded once. The material sequenced was central memory CD4+ T cells from blood. The receptors come from a woman aged 18-29 years in good health. Each CDR3 is given without its conserved first and last residue. The order of the fields is J gene, V gene, CDR3 protein.

j_call: TRBJ1-5; v_call: TRBV2; cdr3_aa: ASRWTDPYQPQH
j_call: TRBJ2-1; v_call: TRBV6-5; cdr3_aa: ASRGTGSSYNEQF
j_call: TRBJ2-7; v_call: TRBV11-3; cdr3_aa: ASSFGSGGLYEQY
j_call: TRBJ2-4; v_call: TRBV7-2; cdr3_aa: ASSSTSGLGKNIQY
j_call: TRBJ1-2; v_call: TRBV29-1; cdr3_aa: SVEEGGAGGYT
j_call: TRBJ2-3; v_call: TRBV14; cdr3_aa: ASSQLGVSDTQY
j_call: TRBJ1-1; v_call: TRBV5-1; cdr3_aa: ASSLVQRGTEAF
j_call: TRBJ1-1; v_call: TRBV5-1; cdr3_aa: ASSQGPGGTEAF
j_call: TRBJ2-1; v_call: TRBV19; cdr3_aa: ASSPPRSGRATNEQF
j_call: TRBJ1-2; v_call: TRBV29-1; cdr3_aa: SVEAGGYT
j_call: TRBJ2-3; v_call: TRBV19; cdr3_aa: ASSQGPSTDTQY
j_call: TRBJ1-1; v_call: TRBV4-3; cdr3_aa: ASSPRGGRRTEAF
j_call: TRBJ1-3; v_call: TRBV6-5; cdr3_aa: ASSSIAGFSGNTIY
j_call: TRBJ2-1; v_call: TRBV29-1; cdr3_aa: RATRADEQF
j_call: TRBJ1-1; v_call: TRBV7-2; cdr3_aa: ASSFLPGQGRPEAF
j_call: TRBJ2-6; v_call: TRBV5-1; cdr3_aa: ASSGTVSSGANVLT
j_call: TRBJ1-1; v_call: TRBV25-1; cdr3_aa: ASSEPNRNTEAF
j_call: TRBJ2-5; v_call: TRBV29-1; cdr3_aa: SAAPMAYETQY
j_call: TRBJ2-1; v_call: TRBV4-3; cdr3_aa: ASSQVFGSYNEQF
j_call: TRBJ1-2; v_call: TRBV19; cdr3_aa: ASYTGTAHGYT
j_call: TRBJ2-1; v_call: TRBV7-3; cdr3_aa: ASSPARGGIDEQF
j_call: TRBJ1-1; v_call: TRBV7-3; cdr3_aa: ASSLRGGTEAF
j_call: TRBJ2-5; v_call: TRBV7-2; cdr3_aa: ASSPRGGPRRETQY
j_call: TRBJ1-4; v_call: TRBV7-9; cdr3_aa: ASSRDRNEKLF
j_call: TRBJ1-1; v_call: TRBV14; cdr3_aa: ASSQVGGNTRVEAF
j_call: TRBJ1-1; v_call: TRBV6-6; cdr3_aa: ASNGWGRYTEAF
j_call: TRBJ2-1; v_call: TRBV2; cdr3_aa: ASRRLDSQF
j_call: TRBJ2-3; v_call: TRBV4-1; cdr3_aa: ASREQAVQPNTQY
j_call: TRBJ1-2; v_call: TRBV27; cdr3_aa: ASSLSSGGPANYGYT
j_call: TRBJ2-5; v_call: TRBV5-1; cdr3_aa: ASSSGSTQETQY
j_call: TRBJ2-3; v_call: TRBV7-2; cdr3_aa: ASSLSSWRTDTQY
j_call: TRBJ1-1; v_call: TRBV4-3; cdr3_aa: ASSQVQANTEAF
j_call: TRBJ2-7; v_call: TRBV27; cdr3_aa: ASSDRSSYEQY
j_call: TRBJ2-7; v_call: TRBV7-2; cdr3_aa: ASSQWDRFYEQY
j_call: TRBJ2-1; v_call: TRBV27; cdr3_aa: ASNSGGGARYEQF
j_call: TRBJ1-1; v_call: TRBV19; cdr3_aa: ASSMLSGNTEAF
j_call: TRBJ1-1; v_call: TRBV7-9; cdr3_aa: ASSRDSDSEAF
j_call: TRBJ2-7; v_call: TRBV11-1; cdr3_aa: ASSSGTGLTEQY
j_call: TRBJ2-1; v_call: TRBV7-2; cdr3_aa: ATRRTLSYNEQF
j_call: TRBJ2-7; v_call: TRBV27; cdr3_aa: ASSLFGALGAYEQY
j_call: TRBJ2-5; v_call: TRBV6-4; cdr3_aa: ARWGEGEETQY
j_call: TRBJ2-1; v_call: TRBV20-1; cdr3_aa: SASLGLQF
j_call: TRBJ2-5; v_call: TRBV11-3; cdr3_aa: ASSPGQRQETQY
j_call: TRBJ1-1; v_call: TRBV18; cdr3_aa: ASSPIDRLNTEAF
j_call: TRBJ2-1; v_call: TRBV7-6; cdr3_aa: ASSLVQLAGVSEQF
j_call: TRBJ2-3; v_call: TRBV7-2; cdr3_aa: ASQSGRADTQY
j_call: TRBJ1-1; v_call: TRBV5-1; cdr3_aa: ASSPRNGGTEAF
j_call: TRBJ2-1; v_call: TRBV5-1; cdr3_aa: ASSLARLTYNEQF